These 31 T cell receptor beta chains share one sample of origin, sequenced in a study of blood T cell repertoires in COVID-19. TCRdb's table, derived via immunoSEQ multiplex PCR, lists solely in-frame clones and lacks some. Seen here are 150,000 to 200,000 clones, roughly 86% observed once, and the top ten hold roughly 4%. The material sequenced was peripheral blood. These receptors were taken from a woman aged 55-69 years who had recovered from COVID-19.

This clone has just a few counts. This rearrangement joins TRBV10-3 to TRBJ1-3; 10 bases agree with TRBD1. CDR3 length: 16 amino acids. V shed 4 bases, J shed 4 bases, and the junction held 7 bases outside the gene matches. Germline-derived CDR1 and CDR2 are ENHRY and SYGVKD. The CDR3 here is CAISAGRQGAGNTIYF. CDR3 in DNA: TGTGCCATCAGTGCAGGACGACAGGGGGCGGGAAACACCATATATTTT.

The chain links TRBV5-1 to TRBJ1-3, with D unresolved. Germline CDR1 reads SGHRS; CDR2 reads YFSETQ. CDR3 length: 14 amino acids. V was shortened by 2 bases and J by 0 bases, with 6 bases between the two germline ends. The CDR3 sequence is CASSFEDSGNTIYF. The CDR3, as DNA: TGCGCCAGCAGCTTTGAGGACTCTGGAAACACCATATATTTT.

The gene calls are TRBV4-1 and TRBJ1-1; D is perhaps TRBD1 (5 bases). The V gene lost 6 bases and the J gene lost 0 bases, with 23 bases spanning the gap. This CDR3 has 18 amino acids. Germline values: CDR1 MGHRA, CDR2 YSYEKL. CDR3 DNA: TGCGCCAGCAGGGGGCGGACGGTACTGAAGACCATGAACACTGAAGCTTTCTTT. It codes for CASRGRTVLKTMNTEAFF.

The V gene is TRBV19, the J gene TRBJ1-6; 7 positions match TRBD1. The trim removed 9 bases at V and 10 bases at J, leaving 9 bases unmatched. Germline lookup yields CDR1 LNHDA and CDR2 SQIVND (reference sequence). The CDR3 consists of 13 residues. The CDR3 coding sequence is TGTGCCAGCAACGACAGGGTCAGGTCACCCCTCCACTTT. It codes for CASNDRVRSPLHF. Full variable domain (missing parts from reference TRBV19 and TRBJ1-6): DGGITQSPKYLFRKEGQNVTLSCEQNLNHDAMYWYRQDPGQGLRLIYYSQIVNDFQKGDIAEGYSVSREKKESFPLTVTSAQKNPTAFYLCASNDRVRSPLHFGNGTRLTVT.

V gene TRBV6-5 combines with J gene TRBJ1-5, with D unresolved. Germline V lookup: CDR1 MNHEY, CDR2 SVGAGI. The CDR3 is 15 residues long. Trimming pared 5 bases from V and 6 bases from J, leaving 17 bases between. CDR3 region: CASSRAGGRVQPQHF. CDR3 nucleotide sequence: TGTGCCAGCAGTCGGGCGGGAGGCCGCGTTCAGCCCCAGCATTTT.

The chain couples TRBV28 to TRBJ2-7; D call uncertain. The V end was cut by 2 bases, the J end by 0 bases, with 11 bases between. Germline V gene data show CDR1 as MDHEN and CDR2 as SYDVKM. The CDR3 runs 15 residues. This CDR3 is CASSLVQPFSYEQYF. CDR3 sequence (DNA): TGTGCCAGCAGTTTAGTACAGCCCTTCTCCTACGAGCAGTACTTC.

The chain combines TRBV18 with TRBJ2-5; tentatively, D is TRBD1 (6 bases). Germline CDR1 is KGHSH and CDR2 is LQKENI. The CDR3 is 15 residues long. V lost 3 bases, J lost 5 bases, and 16 bases lay in between. Here the CDR3 DNA reads TGTGCCAGCTCACCGTTTGACAGGCGCGGGGAGACCCAGTACTTC. This sequence encodes CASSPFDRRGETQYF.

In its sample, this clone was seen a few times. The chain employs TRBV13 and TRBJ2-7; D is undetermined. Germline lookup yields CDR1 PRHDT and CDR2 FYEKMQ (reference sequence). V was pared by 5 bases and J by 2 bases, with 13 bases between. The CDR3 sequence is 14 residues long. The CDR3 bases are TGTGCCAGCAGCCTAGACCCTAACGCCTACGAGCAGTACTTC. It yields the protein CASSLDPNAYEQYF.

This clone has only one observation. The chain couples TRBV19 to TRBJ2-2; 8 bases are shared with TRBD1. This CDR3 is built from 15 residues. Germline trimming cut 6 bases from V and 0 bases from J; bases unmatched to any gene: 3. Germline CDR1 is LNHDA and CDR2 is SQIVND (reference sequence). CDR3 nucleotide sequence: TGTGCCAGTAGATGGGACAGGTCGAACACCGGGGAGCTGTTTTTT. Translation: CASRWDRSNTGELFF.

This chain uses TRBV12-3 or TRBV12-4 with TRBJ2-3, with TRBD2 identical over 8 bases. The trim removed 6 bases at V and 5 bases at J, leaving 4 bases unmatched. The CDR3 runs to 13 residues. CDR3 DNA sequence: TGTGCCAGCAGCTCGCGGGGGGTAGATACGCAGTATTTT. Translated, it gives CASSSRGVDTQYF.

Only one count was recorded for this clone. This chain uses TRBV7-9 with TRBJ1-2, with a weak D call TRBD1 (6 bases). V was cut by 4 bases and J by 4 bases, with 16 bases left in between. The germline V gene encodes CDR1 SEHNR and CDR2 FQNEAQ (reference sequence). The CDR3 sequence is 15 residues long. This CDR3 is CASSYPNRDTYGYTF. DNA of the CDR3: TGTGCCAGCAGCTATCCGAACAGGGACACCTATGGCTACACCTTC.

The chain carries TRBV2 and TRBJ1-2; no clear D gene. The V and J ends lost 5 bases and 4 bases respectively, with 14 bases between them. Looked up from germline, CDR1 is SNHLY and CDR2 is FYNNEI. The CDR3 runs to 14 residues. This CDR3 is CASSRIRQSYGYTF. The DNA of the CDR3 is TGTGCCAGCAGTCGAATCAGGCAATCCTATGGCTACACCTTC.

The CDR3: CASSLGEYAYEQYF. Here the CDR3 DNA reads TGTGCCAGCAGCTTAGGAGAGTACGCCTACGAGCAGTACTTC. The chain is built from TRBV13 and TRBJ2-7; D not resolved. The CDR3 is 14 residues long. The V gene lost 0 bases and the J gene lost 2 bases, with 8 bases spanning the gap. Germline V gives CDR1 PRHDT, CDR2 FYEKMQ (reference sequence).

The V and J genes are TRBV27 and TRBJ2-5; the match to TRBD2 covers 10 bases. Germline assignment: CDR1 MNHEY and CDR2 SMNVEV (reference sequence). The CDR3 is 14 residues long. Germline trimming cut 6 bases from V and 2 bases from J; bases unmatched to any gene: 3. The CDR3 region has the DNA TGTGCCAGCAGACTAGCGGGGCCTCAAGAGACCCAGTACTTC. Its translation: CASRLAGPQETQYF.

This chain joins TRBV27 and TRBJ1-1, with TRBD1 matching over 9 bases. Germline CDR1 MNHEY, CDR2 SMNVEV (reference sequence). J lost 9 bases, V lost 5 bases, and 7 bases had no gene match. The CDR3 totals 13 residues. As DNA, the CDR3 is TGTGCCAGCAGTCCCCAGGGACAGGGAAAAGCTTTCTTT. Translating gives CASSPQGQGKAFF.

V gene TRBV2 combines with J gene TRBJ2-5; the match to TRBD2 covers 10 bases. Losses at the gene ends were 6 bases for V and 5 bases for J; bases not matched to a gene: 6. The germline gives CDR1 SNHLY, CDR2 FYNNEI. This CDR3 is 14 amino acids long. CDR3 region: CASRAGGPGETQYF. CDR3 coding DNA: TGTGCCAGCAGAGCGGGGGGGCCGGGTGAGACCCAGTACTTC.

This chain uses TRBV20-1 with TRBJ2-7; tentatively, D is TRBD1 (8 bases). This CDR3 spans 14 amino acids. The ends were cut back, 3 bases at V and 12 bases at J, with 24 bases in the middle. CDR1 DFQATT and CDR2 SNEGSKA come from the germline V gene (reference sequence). Written as DNA, the CDR3 is TGCAGTGCTAGTCCGCCCGGACAGGGAACGGGGGGGTACTTC. Translation gives CSASPPGQGTGGYF.

The chain uses TRBV2 and TRBJ2-5; 7 bases line up with TRBD1. V was clipped by 7 bases and J by 7 bases; unmatched bases: 12. Germline V CDR1 and CDR2: SNHLY, FYNNEI. The CDR3 has 14 amino acids. The CDR3 sequence is CASTTDRNGGTQYF. In nucleotides, the CDR3 is TGTGCCAGCACCACGGACAGGAACGGAGGGACCCAGTACTTC.

V gene TRBV6-6 combines with J gene TRBJ1-3; tentative D call: TRBD1 (5 bases). Trimming cost V 11 bases and J 0 bases, with 8 bases left between them. Germline values: CDR1 MNHNY, CDR2 SVGAGI (reference sequence). The CDR3 extends over 12 amino acids. The CDR3 DNA sequence: TGTGCCGTCCAGGGCTCTGGAAACACCATATATTTT. Amino acids: CAVQGSGNTIYF.

The rearrangement uses TRBV19 and TRBJ2-3; 14 bases align to TRBD2. The CDR3 consists of 20 residues. Germline CDR1 is LNHDA and CDR2 is SQIVND (reference sequence). Trimming cost V 5 bases and J 0 bases; bases outside gene matches: 13. CDR3 residues: CASSLDGWTSGGTSTDTQYF. The CDR3 DNA sequence: TGTGCCAGTAGTCTCGACGGATGGACTAGCGGGGGGACTAGCACAGATACGCAGTATTTT. The entire variable domain, with the rest obtained from reference TRBV19 and TRBJ2-3, is as follows: DGGITQSPKYLFRKEGQNVTLSCEQNLNHDAMYWYRQDPGQGLRLIYYSQIVNDFQKGDIAEGYSVSREKKESFPLTVTSAQKNPTAFYLCASSLDGWTSGGTSTDTQYFGPGTRLTVL.

The chain is built from TRBV4-1 and TRBJ1-2, with 8 bases identical to TRBD1. Unmatched junction bases numbered 9, after V lost 4 bases and J lost 5 bases. This CDR3 contains 15 residues. Per germline, CDR1 MGHRA and CDR2 YSYEKL. Here the CDR3 DNA reads TGCGCCAGCAGCCGAGGGACAGGAGGCGCGTATGGCTACACCTTC. Translating gives CASSRGTGGAYGYTF.

Concerning this clone: Other DNA sequences of this sample code for an identical CDR3. The gene calls are TRBV5-1 and TRBJ2-3; 14 positions agree with TRBD2. In germline, CDR1 is SGHRS, CDR2 YFSETQ. The V and J ends lost 4 bases and 3 bases, in that order; junction bases with no gene match: 4. The length of the CDR3 is 16 residues. Written as DNA, the CDR3 is TGCGCCAGCAGCCCCGGACTAGCGGGGGGTACAGATACGCAGTATTTT. Residues: CASSPGLAGGTDTQYF.

This chain uses TRBV5-1 with TRBJ1-6, with D perhaps TRBD1 (5 bases). The CDR3 spans 15 residues. Between the trimmed V and J ends, which lost 4 bases and 7 bases, there was a span of 15 bases. Germline CDR1 reads SGHRS; CDR2 reads YFSETQ. CDR3: CASSGLGTGNSPLHF. CDR3 bases: TGCGCCAGCAGCGGCCTGGGAACAGGAAATTCACCCCTCCACTTT.

The chain recombines TRBV29-1 with TRBJ1-6, with TRBD1 identical over 8 bases. After removal of 3 bases from V and 7 bases from J, the junction contained 17 bases not matched to a gene. Germline V CDR1 and CDR2: SQVTM, ANQGSEA. The CDR3 consists of 18 residues. The CDR3 bases are TGCAGCGTTGACGCGGGACAGGAACATCGGAACCGAAATTCACCCCTCCACTTT. Translated, it gives CSVDAGQEHRNRNSPLHF.

This chain joins TRBV2 and TRBJ1-5, with 10 bases fitting TRBD1. In germline, CDR1 is SNHLY, CDR2 FYNNEI. V was clipped by 6 bases and J by 4 bases; unmatched bases: 9. The CDR3 is 16 amino acids. The CDR3 DNA is TGTGCCAGCAGGACCATTGGACAGGGGGATAATCAGCCCCAGCATTTT. It translates to CASRTIGQGDNQPQHF.

This chain links TRBV18 with TRBJ2-2; 7 nucleotides line up with TRBD1. CDR1 and CDR2 (germline): KGHSH, LQKENI. CDR3 length: 16 amino acids. The junction had 5 bases not matched to a gene; V was cut back by 4 bases and J by 0 bases. In nucleotides, the CDR3 is TGTGCCAGCTCACTTTTCGACAGGGCGAACACCGGGGAGCTGTTTTTT. This codes for CASSLFDRANTGELFF. The full variable domain, its missing parts supplied by reference TRBV18 and TRBJ2-2, is NAGVMQNPRHLVRRRGQEARLRCSPMKGHSHVYWYRQLPEEGLKFMVYLQKENIIDESGMPKERFSAEFPKEGPSILRIQQVVRGDSAAYFCASSLFDRANTGELFFGEGSRLTVL.

V gene TRBV6-5 combines with J gene TRBJ2-3; no definite D call. V lost 0 bases and J 3 bases, leaving 4 bases between the germline ends. This CDR3 has 13 residues. The germline CDR1 and CDR2 sequences are MNHEY and SVGAGI. CDR3 protein: CASSYSGTDTQYF. The CDR3 DNA sequence: TGTGCCAGCAGTTACTCCGGGACAGATACGCAGTATTTT.

This clone was detected only once. This chain joins TRBV28 and TRBJ2-7, with D perhaps matching TRBD2 (5 bases). Germline V lookup: CDR1 MDHEN, CDR2 SYDVKM. Trimming shortened V by 2 bases and J by 3 bases, and 11 bases separated the two germline ends. CDR3 length: 14 amino acids. CDR3 residues: CASSLGTRDYEQYF. Written as DNA, the CDR3 is TGTGCCAGCAGTTTAGGTACGAGGGACTACGAGCAGTACTTC.

The gene calls are TRBV28 and TRBJ1-3; D remains ambiguous. This CDR3 contains 12 residues. Germline V gene sequence: CDR1 MDHEN, CDR2 SYDVKM. Trimming removed 10 bases at V and 7 bases at J, with 14 bases between. CDR3 in amino acids: CAITNLQNTIYF. CDR3 in DNA: TGTGCCATCACGAATCTGCAGAACACCATATATTTT.

The CDR3 spells CASRGQGLVRTDTQYF. The DNA of the CDR3 is TGTGCCAGCAGGGGCCAGGGCCTGGTAAGGACAGATACGCAGTATTTT. This chain links TRBV7-9 with TRBJ2-3, with D perhaps TRBD1 (5 bases). The germline V gene has CDR1 SEHNR and CDR2 FQNEAQ (reference sequence). V gave up 6 bases and J gave up 3 bases, with 19 bases separating them. This CDR3 is built from 16 residues.

The chain uses TRBV3-1 (or the pseudogene TRBV3-2) and TRBJ1-2; tentatively, D is TRBD1 (5 bases). Trimming stripped 2 bases from V and 4 bases from J, with 14 bases between. The V gene's germline CDR1 is LGHDT and CDR2 YNNKEL (reference sequence). The CDR3 sequence is 15 residues long. Here the CDR3 DNA reads TGTGCCAGCAGCCAATCGGGGGTAGCGGGCTATGGCTACACCTTC. Amino acid sequence: CASSQSGVAGYGYTF.